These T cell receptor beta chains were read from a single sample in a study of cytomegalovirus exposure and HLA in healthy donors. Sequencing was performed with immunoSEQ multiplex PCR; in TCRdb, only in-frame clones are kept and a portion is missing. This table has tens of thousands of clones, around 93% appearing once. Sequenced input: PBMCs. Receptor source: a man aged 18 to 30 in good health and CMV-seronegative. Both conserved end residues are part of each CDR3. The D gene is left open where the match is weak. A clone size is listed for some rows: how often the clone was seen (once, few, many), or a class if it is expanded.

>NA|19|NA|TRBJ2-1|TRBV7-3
TGTGCCAGCAGCTTACAAGGGAGGCGAGGCGTCGCCTCCTACAATGAGCAGTTCTTC
CASSLQGRRGVASYNEQFF
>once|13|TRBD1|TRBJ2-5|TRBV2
TGTGCCAGCAGTGAGACAGGGGGTCAGACCCAGTACTTC
CASSETGGQTQYF
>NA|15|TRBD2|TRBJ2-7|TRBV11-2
TGTGCCAGCAGCTTCTCGGTCGCTAGCGGCTACGAGCAGTACTTC
CASSFSVASGYEQYF
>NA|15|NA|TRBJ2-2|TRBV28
TGTGCCAGCATCGATACGGGGTTGAACACCGGGGAGCTGTTTTTT
CASIDTGLNTGELFF
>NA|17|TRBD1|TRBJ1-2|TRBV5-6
TGTGCCAGCAGCCCTTACTTACAGGGGGCATGGACTGATGGCTACACCTTC
CASSPYLQGAWTDGYTF
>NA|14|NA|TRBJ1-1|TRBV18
TGTGCCAGCTCATCGATTCAGGGGAACACTGAAGCTTTCTTT
CASSSIQGNTEAFF
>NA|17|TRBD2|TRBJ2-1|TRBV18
TGTGCCAGCTCACGCACTAGCGGCCGGGAGGTAGCGGATGAGCAGTTCTTC
CASSRTSGREVADEQFF
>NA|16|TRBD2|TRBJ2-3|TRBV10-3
TGTGCCATCAGGGGGACTAGCGGATCTAGCACAGATACGCAGTATTTT
CAIRGTSGSSTDTQYF
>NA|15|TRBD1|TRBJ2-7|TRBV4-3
TGCGCCAGCAGCCAGGGGACAGGGGACTCCTACGAGCAGTACTTC
CASSQGTGDSYEQYF
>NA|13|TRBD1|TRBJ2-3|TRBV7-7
TGTGCTAGCAGCGACAGGGACACAGATACGCAGTATTTT
CASSDRDTDTQYF
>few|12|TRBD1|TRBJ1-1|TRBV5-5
TGTGCCAGCAGCTTGTGGGACAGAGCGGCTTTCTTT
CASSLWDRAAFF